Listed below are T cell receptor beta chains from one sample, sequenced in a study of shared clonotypes between healthy human individuals. Assay used: immunoSEQ multiplex PCR; TCRdb lists only in-frame clones, some missing. The sample consists of millions of clones, roughly 96% of them appearing once. Specimen: naive CD4+ T cells sorted from blood. The receptors here all came from a man aged 18 to 30 in good health. Each CDR3 is given with its conserved first and last residue. Fields, in order: D gene, J gene, V gene, CDR3 protein, CDR3 DNA. The D gene is left open where the match is weak.

D gene: -; J gene: TRBJ1-2; V gene: TRBV15; CDR3 protein: CATSRDPGGPNYGYTF; CDR3 DNA: TGTGCCACCAGCAGAGATCCGGGGGGCCCTAACTATGGCTACACCTTC
D gene: TRBD1; J gene: TRBJ2-3; V gene: TRBV10-1; CDR3 protein: CASSEGQGVDTQYF; CDR3 DNA: TGCGCCAGCAGTGAGGGACAGGGTGTAGATACGCAGTATTTT
D gene: -; J gene: TRBJ1-2; V gene: TRBV29-1; CDR3 protein: CSVAGLPNYGYTF; CDR3 DNA: TGCAGCGTTGCAGGGCTTCCGAACTATGGCTACACCTTC
D gene: -; J gene: TRBJ2-3; V gene: TRBV6-1; CDR3 protein: CASSELGTSRGTQYF; CDR3 DNA: TGTGCCAGCAGTGAACTGGGGACCTCAAGGGGTACGCAGTATTTT
D gene: -; J gene: TRBJ2-5; V gene: TRBV7-2; CDR3 protein: CASSLSLVGQTQYF; CDR3 DNA: TGTGCCAGCAGCTTATCACTAGTCGGACAGACCCAGTACTTC
D gene: -; J gene: TRBJ2-7; V gene: TRBV10-3; CDR3 protein: CAISESTVGSYEQYF; CDR3 DNA: TGTGCCATCAGTGAGTCGACGGTGGGGTCCTACGAGCAGTACTTC
D gene: -; J gene: TRBJ1-5; V gene: TRBV15; CDR3 protein: CATSRDPRGANQPQHF; CDR3 DNA: TGTGCCACCAGCAGAGATCCGCGAGGGGCGAATCAGCCCCAGCATTTT
D gene: -; J gene: TRBJ2-7; V gene: TRBV30; CDR3 protein: CAWSVTVYEQYF; CDR3 DNA: TGTGCCTGGAGTGTAACCGTCTACGAGCAGTACTTC
D gene: -; J gene: TRBJ1-3; V gene: TRBV6-1; CDR3 protein: CASSEITGSSGNTIYF; CDR3 DNA: TGTGCCAGCAGTGAAATCACAGGCTCCTCTGGAAACACCATATATTTT
D gene: TRBD2; J gene: TRBJ2-1; V gene: TRBV4-2; CDR3 protein: CASSLPGGPYNEQFF; CDR3 DNA: TGTGCCAGCAGCCTCCCGGGGGGACCCTACAATGAGCAGTTCTTC
D gene: TRBD2; J gene: TRBJ2-2; V gene: TRBV23-1; CDR3 protein: CASSQSYSLAGGANTGELFF; CDR3 DNA: TGCGCCAGCAGTCAATCCTACTCACTAGCGGGAGGAGCGAACACCGGGGAGCTGTTTTTT
D gene: TRBD1; J gene: TRBJ1-6; V gene: TRBV6-5; CDR3 protein: CASSWDRGYSPLHF; CDR3 DNA: TGTGCCAGCAGCTGGGACAGGGGGTATTCACCCCTCCACTTT
D gene: -; J gene: TRBJ1-6; V gene: TRBV2; CDR3 protein: CASELDRSNNSPLHF; CDR3 DNA: TGTGCCAGCGAATTAGACAGATCGAATAATTCACCCCTCCACTTT
D gene: -; J gene: TRBJ2-5; V gene: TRBV5-6; CDR3 protein: CASSQTHVEETQYF; CDR3 DNA: TGTGCCAGCAGCCAAACACACGTAGAAGAGACCCAGTACTTC
D gene: TRBD2; J gene: TRBJ2-2; V gene: TRBV7-9; CDR3 protein: CASSSQTSGGTGELFF; CDR3 DNA: TGTGCCAGCAGCTCCCAGACTAGCGGGGGTACCGGGGAGCTGTTTTTT
D gene: -; J gene: TRBJ2-3; V gene: TRBV9; CDR3 protein: CASSVVSGSTDTQYF; CDR3 DNA: TGTGCCAGCAGCGTAGTTTCGGGTAGCACAGATACGCAGTATTTT
D gene: -; J gene: TRBJ1-6; V gene: TRBV7-2; CDR3 protein: CASSPQWNSYNSPLHF; CDR3 DNA: TGTGCCAGCAGCCCCCAGTGGAACTCCTATAATTCACCCCTCCACTTT
D gene: -; J gene: TRBJ2-1; V gene: TRBV4-1; CDR3 protein: CASSQLGVHEQFF; CDR3 DNA: TGCGCCAGCAGCCAGCTGGGAGTTCATGAGCAGTTCTTC